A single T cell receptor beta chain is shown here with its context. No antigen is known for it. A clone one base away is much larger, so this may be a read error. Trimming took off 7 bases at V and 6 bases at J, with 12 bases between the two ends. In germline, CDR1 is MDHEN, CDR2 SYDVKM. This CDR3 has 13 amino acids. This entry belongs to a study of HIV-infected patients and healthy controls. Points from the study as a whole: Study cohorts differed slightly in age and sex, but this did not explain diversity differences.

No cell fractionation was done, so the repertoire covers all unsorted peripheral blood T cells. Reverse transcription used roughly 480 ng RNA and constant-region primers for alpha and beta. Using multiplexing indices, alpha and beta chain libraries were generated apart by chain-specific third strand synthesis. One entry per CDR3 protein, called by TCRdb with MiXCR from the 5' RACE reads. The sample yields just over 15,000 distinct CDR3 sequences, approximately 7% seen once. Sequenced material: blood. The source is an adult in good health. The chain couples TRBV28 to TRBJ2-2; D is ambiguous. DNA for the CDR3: TGTGCCAGCAATCCGCCCTCACCCGGGGAGCTGTTTTTT. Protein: CASNPPSPGELFF.